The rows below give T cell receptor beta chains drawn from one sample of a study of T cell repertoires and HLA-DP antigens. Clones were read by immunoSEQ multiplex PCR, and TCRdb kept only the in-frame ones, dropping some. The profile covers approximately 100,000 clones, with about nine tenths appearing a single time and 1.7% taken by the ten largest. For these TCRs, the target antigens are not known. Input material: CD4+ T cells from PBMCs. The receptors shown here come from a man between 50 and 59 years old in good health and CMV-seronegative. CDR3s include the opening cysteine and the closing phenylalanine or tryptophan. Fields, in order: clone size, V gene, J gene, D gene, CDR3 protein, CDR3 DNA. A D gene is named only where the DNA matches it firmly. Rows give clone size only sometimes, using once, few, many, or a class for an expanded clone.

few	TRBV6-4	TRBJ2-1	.	CASSDSTTRRYNEQFF	TGTGCCAGCAGTGATTCGACCACCCGGCGGTACAATGAGCAGTTCTTC
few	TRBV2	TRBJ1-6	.	CASSERQNSPLHF	TGTGCCAGCAGTGAAAGACAGAATTCACCCCTCCACTTT
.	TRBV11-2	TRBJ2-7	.	CASSLVSYEQYF	TGTGCCAGCAGCTTAGTTAGTTACGAGCAGTACTTC
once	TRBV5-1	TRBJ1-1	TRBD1	CASSVQGGWDTEAFF	TGCGCCAGCAGCGTACAAGGGGGCTGGGACACTGAAGCTTTCTTT
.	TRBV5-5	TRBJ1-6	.	CASSRGGLADSPLHF	TGTGCCAGCAGCAGGGGAGGGTTGGCCGATTCACCCCTCCACTTT
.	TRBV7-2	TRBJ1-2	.	CASSLRTDYGYTF	TGTGCCAGCAGCTTAAGGACGGACTATGGCTACACCTTC
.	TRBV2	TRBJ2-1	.	CASSVTSYNEQFF	TGTGCCAGCAGTGTAACTAGTTACAATGAGCAGTTCTTC
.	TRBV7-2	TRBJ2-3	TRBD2	CASSFSPGGRGADTQYF	TGTGCCAGCAGCTTCTCCCCCGGCGGGAGGGGGGCAGATACGCAGTATTTT
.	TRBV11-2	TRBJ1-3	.	CASSVIPGNTIYF	TGTGCCAGCTCCGTAATTCCTGGAAACACCATATATTTT
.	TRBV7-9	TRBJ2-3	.	CASADFPDTDTQYF	TGTGCCAGTGCGGACTTCCCGGACACAGATACGCAGTATTTT
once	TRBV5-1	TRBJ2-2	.	CASSFEGITGELFF	TGCGCCAGCAGCTTTGAGGGCATCACCGGGGAGCTGTTTTTT
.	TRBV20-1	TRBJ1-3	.	CSAREANTIYF	TGCAGTGCTAGGGAGGCAAACACCATATATTTT
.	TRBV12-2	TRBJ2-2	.	CASLQSGGAPRRDTGELFF	TGTGCAAGTCTCCAGAGCGGGGGGGCGCCCCGGCGGGACACCGGGGAGCTGTTTTTT
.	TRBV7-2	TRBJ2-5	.	CASSRDRGQETQYF	TGTGCCAGCAGCCGCGACCGGGGACAAGAGACCCAGTACTTC
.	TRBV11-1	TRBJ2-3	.	CASSLLAGKDTQYF	TGTGCCAGCAGCTTGCTGGCCGGGAAAGATACGCAGTATTTT
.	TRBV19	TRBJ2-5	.	CASSIEDRKETQYF	TGTGCCAGTAGTATCGAAGACAGGAAAGAGACCCAGTACTTC
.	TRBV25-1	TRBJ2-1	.	CASSEMGGVGRSEQFF	TGTGCCAGCAGTGAAATGGGGGGCGTGGGCCGGAGTGAGCAGTTCTTC
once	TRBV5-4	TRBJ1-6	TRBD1	CASSSDRGLNSPLHF	TGTGCCAGCAGCTCGGACAGGGGGTTGAATTCACCCCTCCACTTT
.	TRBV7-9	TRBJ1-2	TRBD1	CASSQQGEEGGYTF	TGTGCCAGCAGCCAACAGGGGGAAGAGGGTGGCTACACCTTC
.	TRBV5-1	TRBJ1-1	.	CASSLVTGLNTEAFF	TGCGCCAGCAGCTTGGTTACCGGGCTGAACACTGAAGCTTTCTTT
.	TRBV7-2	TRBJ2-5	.	CASSPTGGRGKETQYF	TGTGCCAGCAGCCCGACAGGCGGCAGGGGTAAAGAGACCCAGTACTTC
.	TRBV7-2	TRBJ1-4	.	CASSLVTLTGGGDGLFF	TGTGCCAGCAGCTTAGTTACTCTGACAGGTGGTGGTGATGGACTGTTTTTT
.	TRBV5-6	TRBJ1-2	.	CASSPLVFYGYTF	TGTGCCAGCAGCCCACTTGTTTTTTATGGCTACACCTTC
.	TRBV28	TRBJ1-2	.	CASSSPSGGAGYGYTF	TGTGCCAGCAGTTCCCCCTCGGGGGGCGCGGGTTATGGCTACACCTTC
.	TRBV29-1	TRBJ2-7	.	CSVRDNSYEQYF	TGCAGCGTCAGGGACAACTCCTACGAGCAGTACTTC
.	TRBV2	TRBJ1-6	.	CASTTGNSPLHF	TGTGCCAGCACAACAGGGAACTCACCCCTCCACTTT
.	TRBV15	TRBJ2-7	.	CATSRDKGSRYEQYF	TGTGCCACCAGCAGAGATAAGGGATCAAGGTACGAGCAGTACTTC
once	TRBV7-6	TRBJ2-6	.	CASSLRPAGSGANVLTF	TGTGCCAGCAGCTTGAGACCAGCGGGCTCTGGGGCCAACGTCCTGACTTTC
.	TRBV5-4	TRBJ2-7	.	CASSFQGSSLWEQYF	TGTGCCAGCAGCTTCCAGGGGTCCTCTCTCTGGGAGCAGTACTTC
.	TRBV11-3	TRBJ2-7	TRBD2	CASSRTRGEQYF	TGTGCCAGCAGTCGGACTAGAGGCGAGCAGTACTTC
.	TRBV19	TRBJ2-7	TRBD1	CASETGQGVNEQYF	TGTGCCAGCGAAACCGGGCAGGGGGTCAACGAGCAGTACTTC
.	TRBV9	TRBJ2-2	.	CASSVVHSLGGELFF	TGTGCCAGCAGCGTAGTCCATAGTCTAGGCGGGGAGCTGTTTTTT
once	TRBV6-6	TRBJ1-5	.	CASSFAGSHQPQHF	TGTGCCAGCAGTTTCGCCGGGTCGCATCAGCCCCAGCATTTT
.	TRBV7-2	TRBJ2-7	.	CASSPSGPLRLYEQYF	TGTGCCAGCAGCCCGTCGGGACCCTTACGACTCTACGAGCAGTACTTC
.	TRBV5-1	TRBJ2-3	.	CASSHRDTSFTDTQYF	TGCGCCAGTTCCCACCGGGACACTTCTTTCACAGATACGCAGTATTTT
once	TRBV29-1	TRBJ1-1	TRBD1	CSVGNRGLVTEAFF	TGCAGCGTTGGGAACAGGGGGCTGGTCACTGAAGCTTTCTTT
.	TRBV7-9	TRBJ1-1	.	CASSLGPQNTEAFF	TGTGCCAGCAGCTTAGGACCGCAGAACACTGAAGCTTTCTTT
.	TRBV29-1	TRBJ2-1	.	CSVLGTSTYNEQFF	TGCAGCGTTTTGGGGACCTCCACCTACAATGAGCAGTTCTTC
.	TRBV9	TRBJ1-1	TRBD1	CASSVGPGGIMNTEAFF	TGTGCCAGCAGCGTAGGGCCAGGGGGCATCATGAACACTGAAGCTTTCTTT
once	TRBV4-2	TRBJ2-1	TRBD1	CASSPPGQGAQNEQFF	TGTGCCAGCAGTCCCCCGGGACAGGGAGCACAAAATGAGCAGTTCTTC
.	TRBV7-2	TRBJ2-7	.	CASSLLGGATHEQYF	TGTGCCAGCAGCTTATTAGGGGGGGCGACCCACGAGCAGTACTTC
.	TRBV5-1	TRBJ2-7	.	CASSLRPSYEQYF	TGCGCCAGCAGTTTGCGACCCTCCTACGAGCAGTACTTC
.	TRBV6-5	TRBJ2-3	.	CASRPGLLTDTQYF	TGTGCCAGCAGGCCGGGACTCCTTACAGATACGCAGTATTTT
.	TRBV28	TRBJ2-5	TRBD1	CATTKARGQEKVTQYF	TGTGCCACCACCAAAGCCAGAGGACAGGAGAAAGTGACCCAGTACTTC
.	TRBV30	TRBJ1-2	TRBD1	CAWSEVAGQGGDYTF	TGTGCCTGGAGTGAAGTCGCCGGACAGGGTGGTGACTACACCTTC
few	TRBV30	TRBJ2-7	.	CAWSDSWSGNYEQYF	TGTGCCTGGAGTGATAGTTGGTCGGGGAACTACGAGCAGTACTTC
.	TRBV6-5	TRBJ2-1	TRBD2	CASSYRRTSGYNEQFF	TGTGCCAGCAGTTATCGCCGGACTAGCGGATACAATGAGCAGTTCTTC
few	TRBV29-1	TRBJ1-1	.	CSVQDVEAFF	TGCAGCGTCCAGGATGTTGAAGCTTTCTTT
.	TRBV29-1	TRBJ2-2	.	CSVRALTGGELFF	TGCAGCGTTCGCGCGTTAACGGGCGGGGAGCTGTTTTTT
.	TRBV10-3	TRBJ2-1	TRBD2	CAISATSASSYNEQFF	TGTGCCATCAGCGCTACTAGCGCGAGCTCCTACAATGAGCAGTTCTTC
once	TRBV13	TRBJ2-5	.	CASSRGTSETQYF	TGTGCCAGCAGCCGGGGGACATCGGAGACCCAGTACTTC
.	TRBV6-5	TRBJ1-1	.	CASTPRFNTEAFF	TGTGCCAGCACCCCCCGTTTCAACACTGAAGCTTTCTTT
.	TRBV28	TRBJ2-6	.	CASTGALGGANVLTF	TGTGCCAGCACAGGGGCCCTCGGGGGGGCCAACGTCCTGACTTTC
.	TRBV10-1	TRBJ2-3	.	CASSESVGKLFTDTQYF	TGCGCCAGCAGTGAGTCTGTAGGAAAGCTTTTCACAGATACGCAGTATTTT
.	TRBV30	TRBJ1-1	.	CAWSEVLNTEAFF	TGTGCCTGGAGTGAAGTTTTGAACACTGAAGCTTTCTTT
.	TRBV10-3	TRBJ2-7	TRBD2	CAISEPRTSGSTSYEQYF	TGTGCCATCAGTGAGCCAAGGACTAGCGGGAGTACTAGCTACGAGCAGTACTTC
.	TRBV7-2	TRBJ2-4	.	CASSSGVTGGNIQYF	TGTGCCAGCAGCTCGGGAGTTACTGGGGGAAACATTCAGTACTTC
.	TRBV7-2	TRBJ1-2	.	CASSFLRTASYGYTF	TGTGCCAGCAGCTTTTTGAGGACAGCGAGTTATGGCTACACCTTC
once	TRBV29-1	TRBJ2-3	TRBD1	CSARKQGTLSTDTQYF	TGCAGCGCTCGGAAACAGGGGACCCTGAGCACAGATACGCAGTATTTT